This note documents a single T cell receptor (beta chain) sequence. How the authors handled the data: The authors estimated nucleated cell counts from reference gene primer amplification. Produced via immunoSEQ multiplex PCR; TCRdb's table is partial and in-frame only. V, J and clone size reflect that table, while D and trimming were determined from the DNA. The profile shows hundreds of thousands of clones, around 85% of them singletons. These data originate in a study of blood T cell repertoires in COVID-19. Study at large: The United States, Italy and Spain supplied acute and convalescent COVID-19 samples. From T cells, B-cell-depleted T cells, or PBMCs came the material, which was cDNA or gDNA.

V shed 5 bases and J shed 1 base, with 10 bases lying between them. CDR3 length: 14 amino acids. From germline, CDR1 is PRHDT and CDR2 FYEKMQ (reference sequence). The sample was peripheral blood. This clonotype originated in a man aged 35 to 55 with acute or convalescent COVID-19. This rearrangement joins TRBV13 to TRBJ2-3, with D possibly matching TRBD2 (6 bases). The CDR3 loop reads CASSAPGGTDTQYF. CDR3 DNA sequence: TGTGCCAGCAGCGCCCCGGGAGGCACAGATACGCAGTATTTT.